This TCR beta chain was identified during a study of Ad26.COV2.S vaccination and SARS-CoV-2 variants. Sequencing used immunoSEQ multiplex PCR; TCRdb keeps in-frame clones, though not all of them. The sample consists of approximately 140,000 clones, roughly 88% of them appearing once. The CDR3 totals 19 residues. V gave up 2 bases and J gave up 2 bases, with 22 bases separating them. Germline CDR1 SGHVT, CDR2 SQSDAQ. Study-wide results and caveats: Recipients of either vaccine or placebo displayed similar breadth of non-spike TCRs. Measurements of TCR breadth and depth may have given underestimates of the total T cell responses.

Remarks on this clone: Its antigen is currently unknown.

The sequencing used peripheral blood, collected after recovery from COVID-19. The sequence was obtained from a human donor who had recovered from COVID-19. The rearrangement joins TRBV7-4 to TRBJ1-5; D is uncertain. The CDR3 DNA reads TGTGCCAGCAGCTTATCCCCCGTGTATTTATATGGCGGCAATCAGCCCCAGCATTTT. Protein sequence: CASSLSPVYLYGGNQPQHF.